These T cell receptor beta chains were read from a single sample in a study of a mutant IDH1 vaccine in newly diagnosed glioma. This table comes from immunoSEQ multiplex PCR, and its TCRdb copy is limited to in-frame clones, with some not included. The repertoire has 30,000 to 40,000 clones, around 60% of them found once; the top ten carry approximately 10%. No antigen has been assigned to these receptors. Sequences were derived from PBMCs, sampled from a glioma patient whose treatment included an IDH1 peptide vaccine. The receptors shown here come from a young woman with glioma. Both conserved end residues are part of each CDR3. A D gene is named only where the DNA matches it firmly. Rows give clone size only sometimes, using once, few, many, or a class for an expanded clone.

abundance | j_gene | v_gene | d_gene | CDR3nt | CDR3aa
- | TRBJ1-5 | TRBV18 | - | TGTGCCAGCTCACTCACCCGAGGGCAGGACCTCAATCAGCCCCAGCATTTT | CASSLTRGQDLNQPQHF
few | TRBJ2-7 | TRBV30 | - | TGTGCCTGGAGGTTAGAGGGCTACGAGCAGTACTTC | CAWRLEGYEQYF
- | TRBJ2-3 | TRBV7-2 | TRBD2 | TGTGCCAGCAGCTTGACTAGCGTCCGCACAGATACGCAGTATTTT | CASSLTSVRTDTQYF
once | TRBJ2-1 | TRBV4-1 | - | TGCGCCAGCAGCCTTTGGGCGGGGGCCACCAATGAGCAGTTCTTC | CASSLWAGATNEQFF
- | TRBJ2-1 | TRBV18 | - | TGTGCCAGCTCACCCAGAGTCCCGGATGAAACAGGCCCCAATGAGCAGTTCTTC | CASSPRVPDETGPNEQFF
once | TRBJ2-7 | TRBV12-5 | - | TGTGCTAGTGGTTCCGACAGTTCCCACGAGCAGTACTTC | CASGSDSSHEQYF
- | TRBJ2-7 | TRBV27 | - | TGTGCCAGCAGTTCGGCTCCTACCTACGAGCAGTACTTC | CASSSAPTYEQYF
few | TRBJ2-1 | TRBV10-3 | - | TGTGCCATCAGTGAGCTAGTGGGGCGAAATGAGCAGTTCTTC | CAISELVGRNEQFF
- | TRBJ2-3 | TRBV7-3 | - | TGTGCCAGCAGCGGACAACAATCAGATACGCAGTATTTT | CASSGQQSDTQYF
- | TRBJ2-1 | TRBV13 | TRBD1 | TGTGCCAGCAGCCCCCGGGACAGGGTGGGTAATGAGCAGTTCTTC | CASSPRDRVGNEQFF
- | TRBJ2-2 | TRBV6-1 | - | TGTGCCAGCACCCGAACTGGGGTCGGGGCCGGGGAGCTGTTTTTT | CASTRTGVGAGELFF
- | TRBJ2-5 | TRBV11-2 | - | TGTGCCAGCAGCTTAGAAGTGTTGGGGGAGACCCAGTACTTC | CASSLEVLGETQYF
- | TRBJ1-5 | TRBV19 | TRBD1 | TGTGCCAGTAGTATAGCCCTGGGACAGCAGAATCAGCCCCAGCATTTT | CASSIALGQQNQPQHF
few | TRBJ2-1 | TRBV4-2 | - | TGTGCCAGCAGCCAAGAAGGGGCCGCCAATGAGCAGTTCTTC | CASSQEGAANEQFF
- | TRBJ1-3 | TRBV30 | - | TGTGCCTGGAGTGTAGGGGCGCCGAAGTACTCTGGAAACACCATATATTTT | CAWSVGAPKYSGNTIYF
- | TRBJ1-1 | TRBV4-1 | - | TGCGCCAGCAACGTGGGCCGGGGATCCACTGAAGCTTTCTTT | CASNVGRGSTEAFF
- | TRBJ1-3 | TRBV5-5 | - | TGTGCCAGCAGCTTGTTGGAGGGGCTAAACACCATATATTTT | CASSLLEGLNTIYF
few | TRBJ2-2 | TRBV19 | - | TGTGCCAGTAGTATTTCTGCGAACACCGGGGAGCTGTTTTTT | CASSISANTGELFF
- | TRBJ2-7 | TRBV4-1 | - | TGCGCCAGCAGCCCCGAGGGGGGGAACCTCGGGTACGAGCAGTACTTC | CASSPEGGNLGYEQYF
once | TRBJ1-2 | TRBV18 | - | TGTGCCAGCTCACCCGGGGGGTCGGATGGCTACACCTTC | CASSPGGSDGYTF
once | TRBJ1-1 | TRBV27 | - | TGTGCCAGCAGTTTACGCCCACAGGGTGGCACTGAAGCTTTCTTT | CASSLRPQGGTEAFF
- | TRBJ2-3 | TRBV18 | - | TGTGCCAGCTCACCACCGACGACGCCAGATACGCAGTATTTT | CASSPPTTPDTQYF
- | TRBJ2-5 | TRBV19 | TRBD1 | TGTGCCAGTAGTGGGACAGGGGGCGAGATGGAGACCCAGTACTTC | CASSGTGGEMETQYF
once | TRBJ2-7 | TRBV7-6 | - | TGTGCCAGCAGCTTGGGGTCGAAGTACGAGCAGTACTTC | CASSLGSKYEQYF
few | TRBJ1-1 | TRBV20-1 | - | TGCAGTGCAGTACTAGCAGGAGCTTTCTTT | CSAVLAGAFF
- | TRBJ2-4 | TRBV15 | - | TGTGCCACCCACGGGGCGGGAAAAAACATTCAGTACTTC | CATHGAGKNIQYF
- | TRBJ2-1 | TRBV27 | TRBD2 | TGTGCCAGCAGTTTACCTCGACTAGCCAGCTCCTACAATGAGCAGTTCTTC | CASSLPRLASSYNEQFF
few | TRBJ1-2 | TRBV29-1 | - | TGCAGCGCGGACCCTCTGGACTATGGCTACACCTTC | CSADPLDYGYTF
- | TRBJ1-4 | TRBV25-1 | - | TGTGCCAGCAGTGAAAGCTCCGAACTGTTTTTT | CASSESSELFF
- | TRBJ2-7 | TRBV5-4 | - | TGTGCCAGCGGCCGAGGGCCGGACTCCTACGAGCAGTACTTC | CASGRGPDSYEQYF
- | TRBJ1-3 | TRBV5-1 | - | TGCGCCAGCAGCCTTGGCGGGGGGGCCTCTGGAAACACCATATATTTT | CASSLGGGASGNTIYF
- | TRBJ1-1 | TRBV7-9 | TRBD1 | TGTGCCAGCAGCTTAGGGACAGGGTGGACTGAAGCTTTCTTT | CASSLGTGWTEAFF
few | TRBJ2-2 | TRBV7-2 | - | TGTGCCAGCAGCTTAGGTCCCAGTACCGGGGAGCTGTTTTTT | CASSLGPSTGELFF
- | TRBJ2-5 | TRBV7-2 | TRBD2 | TGTGCCAGCAGCGCTGGACTAGCGGGGTCAGAGACCCAGTACTTC | CASSAGLAGSETQYF
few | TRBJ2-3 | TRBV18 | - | TGTGCCAGCTCACCTGACAGCTCCTCTTATACGCAGTATTTT | CASSPDSSSYTQYF
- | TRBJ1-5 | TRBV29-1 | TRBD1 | TGCAGCGTTGAAGAGGCAGGGGGACAGCCCCAGCATTTT | CSVEEAGGQPQHF
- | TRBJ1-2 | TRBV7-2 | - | TGTGCCAGCAGCTTAAGGGGTTATGGCTACACCTTC | CASSLRGYGYTF
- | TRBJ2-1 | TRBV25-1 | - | TGTGCCAGCAGTGAATATAGTGTCAATGAGCAGTTCTTC | CASSEYSVNEQFF
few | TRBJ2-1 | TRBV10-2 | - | TGCGCCAGCCAACTCCTCGGCGGGGTGTATGAGCAGTTCTTC | CASQLLGGVYEQFF
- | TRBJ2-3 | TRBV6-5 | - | TGTGCCAGCAGTTACTCCGCGCCTAGCACAGATACGCAGTATTTT | CASSYSAPSTDTQYF
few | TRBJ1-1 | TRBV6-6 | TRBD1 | TGTGCCAGCAGGAGGGGGCGAGACACTGAAGCTTTCTTT | CASRRGRDTEAFF
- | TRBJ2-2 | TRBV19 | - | TGTGCCAGTAGTATAGGGGGTTACGGGGAGCTGTTTTTT | CASSIGGYGELFF
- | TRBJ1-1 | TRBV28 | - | TGTGCCAGCGTCCCCCAGGACACTGAAGCTTTCTTT | CASVPQDTEAFF
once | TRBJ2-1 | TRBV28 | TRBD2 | TGTGCCAGCAGTCCCCTACCGGGACTAGCGGGAGCATCCTACAATGAGCAGTTCTTC | CASSPLPGLAGASYNEQFF
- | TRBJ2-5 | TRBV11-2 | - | TGTGCCAGCAGCCCCTTCCAGGGAATACAAGAGACCCAGTACTTC | CASSPFQGIQETQYF
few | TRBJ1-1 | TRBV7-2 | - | TGTGCCAGCAGCTTAGCCCGGACATCGAACACTGAAGCTTTCTTT | CASSLARTSNTEAFF
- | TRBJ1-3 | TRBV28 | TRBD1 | TGTGCCAGCAGTTTACCGACAGGGACGGATCGTGGAAACACCATATATTTT | CASSLPTGTDRGNTIYF
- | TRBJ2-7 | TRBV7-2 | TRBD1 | TGTGCCAGCAACGAACAGGGGGCTGCTTCAGAGCAGTACTTC | CASNEQGAASEQYF
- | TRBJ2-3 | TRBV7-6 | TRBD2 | TGTGCCAGCAGCTTAGGGGGACTAGGGACAGATACGCAGTATTTT | CASSLGGLGTDTQYF
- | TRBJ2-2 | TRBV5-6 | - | TGTGCCAGCAGCTTGGGGGGGGCTAACACCGGGGAGCTGTTTTTT | CASSLGGANTGELFF
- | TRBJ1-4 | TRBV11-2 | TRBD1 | TGTGCCAGCAGCGAAGGAGGGACAGGGGGCCCGAATGAAAAACTGTTTTTT | CASSEGGTGGPNEKLFF
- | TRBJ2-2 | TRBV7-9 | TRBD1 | TGTGCCAGCAGCGACAGGGGGTCGAACACCGGGGAGCTGTTTTTT | CASSDRGSNTGELFF
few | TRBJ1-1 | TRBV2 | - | TGTGCCAGCAGTGAATCGGGAATCACTGAAGCTTTCTTT | CASSESGITEAFF
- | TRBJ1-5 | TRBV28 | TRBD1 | TGTGCCAGCAGTTGGAAAGGGACAGGGAGGCATCAGCCCCAGCATTTT | CASSWKGTGRHQPQHF